Listed here is a single TCR beta chain. Its antigen is not identified. The purity of all sorted populations exceeded 95%. V lost 3 bases, J lost 2 bases, and 3 bases lay in between. The germline CDR1 and CDR2 sequences are DFQATT and SNEGSKA (reference sequence). The CDR3 spans 11 residues. This specimen comes from a study of beta chain features in type 1 diabetes. The whole isolated RNA underwent reverse transcription, so sequencing captured expressed TCRB transcripts. Produced via immunoSEQ multiplex PCR; TCRdb's table is partial and in-frame only. This sample has some 250,000 clones, with about 15% found just once. Study-level results: Type 1 diabetes patients had moderately but significantly shorter TCRB CDR3s in all four CD4+ subsets.

V usage is TRBV20-1 and J usage is TRBJ2-3; D not certain. The sequenced sample was naive CD4+ T cells from blood. This TCR was recovered from a man aged 30 to 45 with type 1 diabetes. CDR3 in amino acids: CSASHTDTQYF. The DNA of the CDR3 is TGCAGTGCTAGTCACACAGATACGCAGTATTTT.